These T cell receptor beta chains were read from a single sample in a study of beta chain features in type 1 diabetes. Libraries were prepared by immunoSEQ multiplex PCR; TCRdb keeps only in-frame clonotypes and omits some of them. Of about 48,000 clones in the sample, roughly 39% are singletons; the top ten hold roughly 1.5%. Sequences were obtained from Tregs from blood. The source of these receptors is a man aged 25 to 40 with type 1 diabetes. The CDR3 runs from the conserved cysteine through the conserved F or W. The D gene is left open where the match is weak. Clone sizes are given selectively: once, few, many, or a class where the clone is expanded.

D gene	clone size	V gene	J gene	CDR3 protein	CDR3 DNA
TRBD1	few	TRBV29-1	TRBJ1-4	CSVGRDSSNEKLFF	TGCAGCGTTGGCCGGGACAGCTCAAATGAAAAACTGTTTTTT
TRBD1	NA	TRBV5-4	TRBJ2-3	CASSLVGTADTQYF	TGTGCCAGCAGCTTGGTTGGGACAGCGGATACGCAGTATTTT
NA	few	TRBV5-6	TRBJ2-7	CASSLTGLPYEQYF	TGTGCCAGCAGCTTAACGGGACTCCCCTACGAGCAGTACTTC
TRBD2	NA	TRBV5-6	TRBJ2-5	CASSPLAGAQQETQYF	TGTGCCAGCAGCCCCTTAGCGGGAGCCCAACAAGAGACCCAGTACTTC
TRBD2	few	TRBV11-2	TRBJ2-1	CASSLDGLVGEQFF	TGTGCCAGCAGCCTAGACGGACTAGTCGGTGAGCAGTTCTTC
NA	few	TRBV7-9	TRBJ2-3	CASSFSSSSTDTQYF	TGTGCCAGCAGCTTCTCTAGCTCTAGCACAGATACGCAGTATTTT
NA	few	TRBV18	TRBJ2-1	CASSPLGLDNEQFF	TGTGCCAGCTCACCACTGGGTCTAGACAATGAGCAGTTCTTC
TRBD1	NA	TRBV4-2	TRBJ1-4	CASSQAARGQNEKLFF	TGTGCCAGCAGCCAAGCTGCCAGGGGGCAGAATGAAAAACTGTTTTTT
TRBD2	few	TRBV11-2	TRBJ2-3	CASSSMTSGRTDTQYF	TGTGCCAGCAGCTCGATGACTAGCGGGAGGACAGATACGCAGTATTTT
TRBD1	few	TRBV27	TRBJ2-1	CASRRTGTGGTYNEQFF	TGTGCCAGCAGGAGGACCGGGACAGGGGGAACCTACAATGAGCAGTTCTTC
TRBD1	NA	TRBV6-5	TRBJ1-5	CASRPGQGTLQPQHF	TGTGCCAGCAGACCGGGACAGGGGACGCTTCAGCCCCAGCATTTT
NA	NA	TRBV7-2	TRBJ2-7	CASSLAWTRAYEQYF	TGTGCCAGCAGCTTAGCGTGGACTCGCGCCTACGAGCAGTACTTC
NA	few	TRBV7-9	TRBJ2-7	CASSLSGHEQYF	TGTGCCAGCAGCTTGTCAGGGCACGAGCAGTACTTC
NA	NA	TRBV25-1	TRBJ2-7	CASGDGRGSYEQYF	TGTGCCAGCGGCGACGGCCGGGGTTCCTACGAGCAGTACTTC
TRBD2	NA	TRBV19	TRBJ2-7	CASRSGGGLASYEQYF	TGTGCCAGCCGCTCCGGGGGGGGACTAGCGTCTTACGAGCAGTACTTC
NA	NA	TRBV14	TRBJ2-7	CASSAGYEQYF	TGTGCCAGCAGCGCGGGATACGAGCAGTACTTC
NA	once	TRBV7-6	TRBJ1-1	CASSPGLGNTEAFF	TGTGCCAGCAGTCCGGGACTCGGGAACACTGAAGCTTTCTTT
TRBD1	NA	TRBV29-1	TRBJ2-7	CSVGTGDLSGEQYF	TGCAGCGTTGGGACAGGGGACCTGTCGGGGGAGCAGTACTTC
TRBD2	NA	TRBV7-9	TRBJ2-7	CASSSTGTSVDEQYF	TGTGCCAGCAGTTCAACCGGGACTAGCGTCGACGAGCAGTACTTC
NA	NA	TRBV28	TRBJ1-1	CASKPHSPPWTEAFF	TGTGCCAGCAAACCTCATAGCCCCCCTTGGACTGAAGCTTTCTTT
NA	few	TRBV11-2	TRBJ2-2	CASSWGVTGELFF	TGTGCCAGCAGCTGGGGCGTTACCGGGGAGCTGTTTTTT
TRBD1	NA	TRBV14	TRBJ1-1	CASSQWTGSTEAFF	TGTGCCAGCAGCCAATGGACAGGGTCCACTGAAGCTTTCTTT
TRBD1	few	TRBV5-1	TRBJ2-7	CASSSQTGGIYEQYF	TGCGCCAGCAGCTCCCAGACAGGGGGCATCTACGAGCAGTACTTC
TRBD1	few	TRBV28	TRBJ2-7	CASSPAGQVVYEQYF	TGTGCCAGCAGCCCTGCGGGACAGGTCGTCTACGAGCAGTACTTC
NA	NA	TRBV10-3	TRBJ2-2	CAISERNTGELFF	TGTGCCATCAGTGAGCGGAACACCGGGGAGCTGTTTTTT
NA	few	TRBV6-5	TRBJ2-2	CASSYSGIYTGELFF	TGTGCCAGCAGTTACTCCGGGATTTACACCGGGGAGCTGTTTTTT
TRBD2	few	TRBV4-2	TRBJ2-1	CASSQDRASGYNEQFF	TGTGCCAGCAGCCAAGATCGGGCTAGCGGATACAATGAGCAGTTCTTC
NA	NA	TRBV13	TRBJ1-1	CASSLGQREYTEAFF	TGTGCCAGCAGCTTAGGCCAAAGGGAGTACACTGAAGCTTTCTTT
TRBD1	once	TRBV9	TRBJ2-1	CASSLDRGLNEQFF	TGTGCCAGCAGCCTCGACAGGGGGCTCAATGAGCAGTTCTTC
NA	NA	TRBV2	TRBJ2-2	CASTLSSTGELFF	TGTGCCAGCACGCTGTCGAGCACCGGGGAGCTGTTTTTT
NA	NA	TRBV7-6	TRBJ2-7	CASSGQGKTEQYF	TGTGCCAGCAGTGGTCAGGGGAAGACCGAGCAGTACTTC
NA	few	TRBV2	TRBJ2-4	CASSIELAKNIQYF	TGTGCCAGCAGCATAGAACTAGCCAAAAACATTCAGTACTTC
NA	many	TRBV23-1	TRBJ1-4	CASGPDSSNEKLFF	TGCGCCAGCGGCCCCGACAGCTCTAATGAAAAACTGTTTTTT
NA	few	TRBV28	TRBJ2-7	CASSLGSGQYYEQYF	TGTGCCAGCAGTTTAGGTAGCGGCCAATATTACGAGCAGTACTTC
TRBD1	NA	TRBV6-5	TRBJ1-2	CASSYSKTGVGGYTF	TGTGCCAGCAGTTACTCGAAGACAGGGGTCGGAGGCTACACCTTC
TRBD2	NA	TRBV11-2	TRBJ2-3	CASSLRLAGLSTDTQYF	TGTGCCAGCAGCTTGAGACTAGCGGGCCTATCCACAGATACGCAGTATTTT
TRBD1	medium-sized	TRBV7-9	TRBJ1-4	CASSFRDRVARSTNEKLFF	TGTGCCAGCAGCTTCCGGGACAGGGTTGCGAGGTCAACTAATGAAAAACTGTTTTTT
NA	NA	TRBV14	TRBJ2-5	CASSPRQQETQYF	TGTGCCAGCAGCCCGCGACAGCAAGAGACCCAGTACTTC
TRBD1	NA	TRBV28	TRBJ1-5	CASSLATGYQPQHF	TGTGCCAGCAGTTTAGCGACAGGGTATCAGCCCCAGCATTTT
TRBD1	NA	TRBV7-2	TRBJ2-1	CASSLGTGGEQFF	TGTGCCAGCAGCTTAGGGACAGGAGGCGAGCAGTTCTTC
TRBD1	many	TRBV27	TRBJ2-7	CASSPSGQIPYEQYF	TGTGCCAGCAGTCCCTCGGGACAGATACCCTACGAGCAGTACTTC
NA	NA	TRBV4-1	TRBJ1-2	CASSQEFGIGYTF	TGCGCCAGCAGCCAAGAGTTCGGGATCGGCTACACCTTC
NA	NA	TRBV6-1	TRBJ2-5	CASSEATGMGETQYF	TGTGCCAGCAGTGAAGCTACAGGGATGGGGGAGACCCAGTACTTC
NA	NA	TRBV5-1	TRBJ2-1	CASSLGRGRDEQFF	TGCGCCAGCAGCTTGGGGAGGGGACGCGATGAGCAGTTCTTC
NA	NA	TRBV5-1	TRBJ2-7	CASSPTNWYEQYF	TGCGCCAGCAGCCCGACTAACTGGTATGAGCAGTACTTC